Below, 4 T cell receptor beta chains from the same sample are listed, as sequenced in a study of shared clonotypes between healthy human individuals (dated by TCRdb to 2020 to 2021). Receptor amplification or capture employed the immunoSEQ multiplex PCR assay. Not all clones reach the TCRdb copy of this immuneACCESS table, which keeps in-frame sequences only. Checked studies attribute under half of the gap to unresolved V genes and leave the rest unexplained. The sample records 800,000 to 950,000 clones, 95% to 97% of which are singletons. The ten largest account for about 0.22% of the sample. CD8 naive samples were CD45RO-negative cells positively selected for CCR7, giving a CD45RA+CCR7+ population that excluded TemRA cells. The sample comprised naive CD8+ T cells sorted from blood. Sample cell subset or site, as interpreted from the label and publication: CD45RA+CCR7+. These receptors were obtained from a man under 40 in good health.

The genes are TRBV18 and TRBJ2-5, with D hard to call. This CDR3 region has 13 residues. Trimming took off 2 bases at V and 0 bases at J, with 4 bases between the two ends. Germline V CDR1 and CDR2: KGHSH, LQKENI. In DNA form, the CDR3 reads TGTGCCAGCTCACCAAAGAACCAAGAGACCCAGTACTTC. Translated: CASSPKNQETQYF.

The J gene is TRBJ2-1, the V gene TRBV29-1; D could derive from TRBD1 or TRBD2 (5 bases each). CDR1 and CDR2 (germline): SQVTM, ANQGSEA. CDR3 length equals 16 residues. V lost 3 bases and J lost 3, with 18 bases in between. CDR3 amino acids: CSVDITGQGLYNEQFF. The CDR3 nucleotides read TGCAGCGTTGATATTACGGGGCAGGGCCTCTACAATGAGCAGTTCTTC.

This clone was recorded once. The chain recombines TRBV11-2 with TRBJ2-7, with TRBD2 as a possible D gene (6 bases). The V end was cut by 3 bases, the J end by 2 bases, with 11 bases between. CDR1 and CDR2 from the germline V gene are SGHAT and FQNNGV. The CDR3 covers 14 residues. The CDR3 sequence is CASSFAGTAYEQYF. CDR3 DNA: TGTGCCAGCAGCTTCGCCGGGACTGCCTACGAGCAGTACTTC.

The chain is built from TRBV18 and TRBJ1-2; D remains unclear. This CDR3 contains 14 residues. Trimming cost V 3 bases and J 0 bases, with 8 bases left between them. CDR1 and CDR2 (germline): KGHSH, LQKENI. This CDR3 reads CASSPSGSNYGYTF. DNA of the CDR3: TGTGCCAGCTCACCGTCAGGTTCTAACTATGGCTACACCTTC.